The 21 T cell receptor beta chains below come from one sample, sequenced in a study of T cell changes during pregnancy in multiple sclerosis. Libraries were prepared by immunoSEQ multiplex PCR; TCRdb keeps only in-frame clonotypes and omits some of them. The data contain around 57,000 clones, about nine tenths of them singletons. The source was peripheral blood, collected after pregnancy. These receptor sequences come from a female donor in good health, enrolled as a control in a pregnancy study.

V gene TRBV4-1 combines with J gene TRBJ1-3; D is perhaps TRBD1 (6 bases). The CDR3 contains 17 residues. Trimming took 3 bases from V and 5 from J, leaving 20 bases between them. CDR1 MGHRA and CDR2 YSYEKL come from the germline V gene. The CDR3 sequence: CASSQDTRAGVRNTIYF. The CDR3, as DNA: TGCGCCAGCAGCCAGGACACGAGGGCAGGGGTGAGAAACACCATATATTTT.

The chain carries TRBV7-9 and TRBJ1-5; 9 nucleotides align to TRBD1. Trimming cost V 5 bases and J 7 bases; bases outside gene matches: 9. CDR1 and CDR2 from the germline V gene are SEHNR and FQNEAQ (reference sequence). This CDR3 has 15 residues. The CDR3 DNA follows: TGTGCCAGCAGCCATACCGGGACAGGGAACCAGCCCCAGCATTTT. It yields the protein CASSHTGTGNQPQHF.

This rearrangement joins TRBV6-4 to TRBJ2-3; TRBD1 might be the D (5 bases). This CDR3 has 14 residues. V lost 2 bases and J lost 9, with 15 bases in between. The germline V gene has CDR1 MRHNA and CDR2 SNTAGT. This CDR3 reads CASSDPSSGITQYF. The CDR3, as DNA: TGTGCCAGCAGTGACCCCTCATCAGGGATCACGCAGTATTTT.

CDR3 nucleotide sequence: TGTGCCAGCAGCTTAGAGCGGGGACCCGACCAGTACTTC. Amino acids: CASSLERGPDQYF. The gene calls are TRBV7-9 and TRBJ2-5; 7 bases agree with TRBD2. The CDR3 is made up of 13 amino acids. CDR1 and CDR2 (germline): SEHNR, FQNEAQ (reference sequence). Unmatched junction bases numbered 6, after V lost 1 base and J lost 10 bases.

The rearrangement uses TRBV7-6 and TRBJ1-3; D is ambiguous. V was trimmed by 1 base and J by 2 bases, leaving 9 bases between them. From germline, CDR1 is SGHVS and CDR2 FNYEAQ. The CDR3 has 15 residues. The CDR3 reads CASSLGGAAGNTIYF. The CDR3 coding sequence is TGTGCCAGCAGCTTAGGCGGCGCGGCTGGAAACACCATATATTTT.

The chain couples TRBV30 to TRBJ2-3; 8 bases are shared with TRBD1. CDR1 and CDR2 from the germline V gene are GTSNPN and SVGIG (reference sequence). The V and J ends lost 7 bases and 5 bases, in that order; junction bases with no gene match: 11. CDR3 size: 14 residues. The CDR3 bases are TGTGCCTCCGGATCTAGGACAGGGAAAGATACGCAGTATTTT. This gives the protein CASGSRTGKDTQYF. The complete variable domain, with remaining parts taken from reference TRBV30 and TRBJ2-3, reads SQTIHQWPATLVQPVGSPLSLECTVEGTSNPNLYWYRQAAGRGLQLLFYSVGIGQISSEVPQNLSASRPQDRQFILSSKKLLLSDSGFYLCASGSRTGKDTQYFGPGTRLTVL.

The rearrangement links TRBV5-1 to TRBJ1-4, with TRBD1 matching 9 bases. Germline values: CDR1 SGHRS, CDR2 YFSETQ. Trimming cost V 0 bases and J 8 bases; bases outside gene matches: 5. The CDR3 length is 15 residues. As DNA, the CDR3 is TGCGCCAGCAGCTTGGGAACAGGGGGCAACGAAAAACTGTTTTTT. Translating gives CASSLGTGGNEKLFF.

As concerns this clone: Other DNA sequences in the sample encode the same CDR3. The chain recombines TRBV9 with TRBJ1-4; D is possibly TRBD1 (5 bases). The CDR3 consists of 14 residues. Trimming pared 2 bases from V and 8 bases from J, leaving 13 bases between. Germline values: CDR1 SGDLS, CDR2 YYNGEE. CDR3 coding DNA: TGTGCCAGCAGCGTCGGGCAGGGAGGGGAAAAACTGTTTTTT. It specifies CASSVGQGGEKLFF.

The rearrangement uses TRBV7-2 and TRBJ1-5; TRBD1 agrees at 8 bases. The CDR3 covers 16 residues. The V and J ends lost 5 bases and 0 bases, in that order; junction bases with no gene match: 6. From germline, CDR1 is SGHTA and CDR2 FQGNSA. In DNA form, the CDR3 reads TGTGCCAGCAGCGTACCAGGGGGCCGTAGCAATCAGCCCCAGCATTTT. This encodes CASSVPGGRSNQPQHF.

This chain connects TRBV6-5 to TRBJ1-2; tentatively, D is TRBD1 (5 bases). The germline CDR1 and CDR2 sequences are MNHEY and SVGAGI. Trimming stripped 6 bases from V and 6 bases from J, with 14 bases between. This CDR3 spans 13 amino acids. In DNA, the CDR3 is TGTGCCAGCAGCGGGCAGGGTGCCCATGGCTACACCTTC. This translates into CASSGQGAHGYTF.

V is TRBV19 and J is TRBJ2-1; 8 bases are shared with TRBD1. Germline CDR1 reads LNHDA; CDR2 reads SQIVND (reference sequence). Germline trimming cut 7 bases from V and 1 base from J; bases unmatched to any gene: 6. The CDR3 has 15 residues. For the CDR3, the DNA is TGTGCCAGTATGGACAGGGAGGAGTCCTACAATGAGCAGTTCTTC. Protein: CASMDREESYNEQFF.

V and J are TRBV4-3 and TRBJ2-7; tentative D call: TRBD2 (6 bases). Germline CDR1 reads LGHNA; CDR2 reads YSLEER. The CDR3 sequence is 14 residues long. With 8 bases removed from V and 3 bases from J, the gap between germline ends came to 17 bases. CDR3 in amino acids: CASARETMGYEQYF. CDR3 in DNA: TGCGCCAGCGCTCGGGAGACTATGGGCTACGAGCAGTACTTC.

V usage is TRBV5-6 and J usage is TRBJ2-5; D uncertain. CDR1 is SGHDT and CDR2 is YYEEEE in the germline V gene. The CDR3 runs 13 residues. V dropped 0 bases and J dropped 1 base, with 4 bases sitting between them. CDR3 in DNA: TGTGCCAGCAGCTTGGGTAGCCAAGAGACCCAGTACTTC. Its protein product is CASSLGSQETQYF. Filled out from reference TRBV5-6 and TRBJ2-5, the complete variable domain reads DAGVTQSPTHLIKTRGQQVTLRCSPKSGHDTVSWYQQALGQGPQFIFQYYEEEERQRGNFPDRFSGHQFPNYSSELNVNALLLGDSALYLCASSLGSQETQYFGPGTRLLVL.

The gene calls are TRBV6-6 and TRBJ1-6, with TRBD1 as a possible D gene (6 bases). Germline CDR1 reads MNHNY; CDR2 reads SVGAGI (reference sequence). V lost 6 bases to trimming and J lost 9 bases, with 21 bases between them. The CDR3 runs 16 residues. Here the CDR3 DNA reads TGTGCCAGCAGCAACATACAGGGAATTGGGCTTTCACCCCTCCACTTT. It yields the protein CASSNIQGIGLSPLHF.

The rearrangement joins TRBV18 to TRBJ1-5; D perhaps matches TRBD1 (6 bases). V was pared by 3 bases and J by 7 bases, with 19 bases between. The V gene's germline CDR1 is KGHSH and CDR2 LQKENI. This CDR3 region has 16 residues. CDR3 protein: CASSPAIGGARQPQHF. The CDR3, as DNA: TGTGCCAGCTCACCGGCGATTGGGGGGGCTCGGCAGCCCCAGCATTTT. The whole variable domain, filled in from reference TRBV18 and TRBJ1-5, reads NAGVMQNPRHLVRRRGQEARLRCSPMKGHSHVYWYRQLPEEGLKFMVYLQKENIIDESGMPKERFSAEFPKEGPSILRIQQVVRGDSAAYFCASSPAIGGARQPQHFGDGTRLSIL.

The chain recombines TRBV5-6 with TRBJ2-1; D gene unclear. Trimming took 0 bases from V and 4 from J, leaving 5 bases between them. Germline values: CDR1 SGHDT, CDR2 YYEEEE. The CDR3 extends over 13 amino acids. CDR3: CASSLGAYNEQFF. The CDR3 DNA follows: TGTGCCAGCAGCTTGGGAGCTTACAATGAGCAGTTCTTC. The entire variable domain, with the rest obtained from reference TRBV5-6 and TRBJ2-1, is as follows: DAGVTQSPTHLIKTRGQQVTLRCSPKSGHDTVSWYQQALGQGPQFIFQYYEEEERQRGNFPDRFSGHQFPNYSSELNVNALLLGDSALYLCASSLGAYNEQFFGPGTRLTVL.

J is TRBJ2-2 and V is TRBV15, with D unresolved. The CDR3 is made up of 14 amino acids. Germline V lookup: CDR1 LNHNV, CDR2 YYDKDF (reference sequence). V lost 0 bases and J lost 5, with 7 bases in between. The CDR3 bases are TGTGCCACCAGCAGAGATCTCAGGACCGGGGAGCTGTTTTTT. It encodes CATSRDLRTGELFF.

The chain uses TRBV29-1 and TRBJ1-2, with D possibly TRBD1 on 5 matching bases. The CDR3 has 13 amino acids. Germline V CDR1 and CDR2: SQVTM, ANQGSEA. V lost 6 bases and J 4 bases, leaving 15 bases between the germline ends. The CDR3 nucleotides are TGCAGCGTATCCGGTGGGGCCTCCTATGGCTACACCTTC. The encoded protein is CSVSGGASYGYTF.

This sequence joins TRBV27 and TRBJ1-2, with 9 positions matching TRBD1. The CDR3 has 15 residues. After removal of 4 bases from V and 3 bases from J, the junction contained 6 bases not matched to a gene. Germline CDR1 is MNHEY and CDR2 is SMNVEV (reference sequence). The CDR3 sequence is CASSSPGTGHYGYTF. CDR3 in DNA: TGTGCCAGCAGTTCACCCGGGACAGGGCACTATGGCTACACCTTC.

The rearrangement joins TRBV21-1 to TRBJ1-6. TRBV21-1 is shown as a pseudogene. This CDR3 has 16 amino acids. Written as DNA, the CDR3 is TGTGCCAGCAGCAAAACTGGACGGAGGTATAATTCACCCCTCCACTTT. It specifies CASSKTGRRYNSPLHF.

This sequence joins TRBV7-8 and TRBJ2-3; 11 nucleotides match TRBD2. This CDR3 region has 16 residues. V dropped 3 bases and J dropped 5; count of bases not matched to a gene: 7. Germline CDR1 is SGHVS and CDR2 is FQNEAQ. CDR3 sequence: CASSFIAGGPRDTQYF. DNA of the CDR3: TGTGCCAGCAGCTTTATAGCGGGGGGGCCTAGAGATACGCAGTATTTT.